Sequencing of this T cell receptor (beta chain) was carried out in a study of blood T cell repertoires in COVID-19. Looking at the study overall: Researchers got acute and convalescent COVID-19 samples from the United States, Italy and Spain. PBMCs, B-cell-depleted T cells, or T cells were the source of the cDNA or gDNA that made up the material.

Looked up from germline, CDR1 is SNHLY and CDR2 is FYNNEI. V shed 3 bases and J 5 bases; nucleotides not matched to a gene: 6. The CDR3 runs 15 residues. Methods used by the authors: Amplification of reference gene primers was used by the study to estimate nucleated cell counts. Clones were sequenced by immunoSEQ multiplex PCR, and TCRdb holds only the in-frame ones, with some missing. V, J and clone size were drawn from that table, and D and trimming were deduced from the DNA. Among around 230,000 clones listed, roughly 84% were seen once. The source is a man in his forties with acute or convalescent COVID-19. This chain joins TRBV2 and TRBJ2-5, with 10 bases lining up with TRBD2. Sequenced input: peripheral blood. The DNA for the CDR3 is TGTGCCAGCAGTGAGGTCCTAGCGGGAGTGGAGACCCAGTACTTC. Its protein is CASSEVLAGVETQYF. Full variable domain (rest looked up from reference TRBV2 and TRBJ2-5): EPEVTQTPSHQVTQMGQEVILRCVPISNHLYFYWYRQILGQKVEFLVSFYNNEISEKSEIFDDQFSVERPDGSNFTLKIRSTKLEDSAMYFCASSEVLAGVETQYFGPGTRLLVL.